This section outlines one T cell receptor beta chain sequence together with its context. Its antigen is undetermined. MiXCR was run by TCRdb on the 5' RACE reads, yielding one entry per CDR3 protein. The profile shows tens of thousands of distinct CDR3 sequences, approximately 7.5% of them singletons. This sample is drawn from a study of T cells after yellow fever vaccination. CDR1 ENHRY and CDR2 SYGVKD come from the germline V gene. CDR3 size: 15 residues. Trimming left V 5 bases short and J 2 bases short, with 14 bases between. Study results and limitations: High-abundance clonotypes from the bulk population could contaminate FACS-sorted repertoires.

The clonotype was recovered from a man aged 30 to 39 who received the YFV17D yellow fever vaccine. V gene TRBV10-3 combines with J gene TRBJ2-3, with no clear D. Sample: CD8+ T cells sorted from PBMCs, taken on the day of the yellow fever booster vaccination. The CDR3 region has the DNA TGTGCCATCAGTACCACCCTGGACGACACAGATACGCAGTATTTT. This gives the protein CAISTTLDDTDTQYF.